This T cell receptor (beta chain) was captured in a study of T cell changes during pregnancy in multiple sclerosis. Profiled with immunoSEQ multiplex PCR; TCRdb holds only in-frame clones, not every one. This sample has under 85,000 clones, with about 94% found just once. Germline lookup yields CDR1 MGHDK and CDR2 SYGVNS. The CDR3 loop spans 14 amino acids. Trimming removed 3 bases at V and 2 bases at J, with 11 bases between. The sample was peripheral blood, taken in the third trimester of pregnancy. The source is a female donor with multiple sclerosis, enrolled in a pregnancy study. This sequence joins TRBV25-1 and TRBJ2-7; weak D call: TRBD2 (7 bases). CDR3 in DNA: TGTGCCAGCAGTGATTACGGGGGGCCCTACGAGCAGTACTTC. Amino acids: CASSDYGGPYEQYF.